This T cell receptor beta chain came from a study of blood T cell repertoires in COVID-19. Repertoires were generated with immunoSEQ multiplex PCR, while TCRdb's copy carries only in-frame clones and drops some. The data hold 65,000 or so clones, with about 77% observed a single time. The specimen sequenced was peripheral blood. The receptor was isolated from a human donor in a cohort sampled during active COVID-19.

CDR3 bases: TGTGCCAGCAGCTTAGGAGCAGGGAGGAATTCACCCCTCCACTTT. This translates into CASSLGAGRNSPLHF. This chain uses TRBV11-2 with TRBJ1-6; weak D call: TRBD1 (5 bases). Germline CDR1 is SGHAT and CDR2 is FQNNGV. CDR3 size: 15 residues. V lost 1 base to trimming and J lost 7 bases, with 11 bases between them.